Each of the 3 T cell receptor beta chains below was sequenced from the same sample in a study of shared clonotypes between healthy human individuals. Repertoires were generated with immunoSEQ multiplex PCR, while TCRdb's copy carries only in-frame clones and drops some. The repertoire consists of about 1 million clones, with about three quarters occurring once and the leading ten covering 1.2% to 1.5%. Sequencing input: memory CD4+ T cells sorted from blood. The subset denotes: CD45RA-negative fraction. The receptors originated from a man aged 18 to 30 in good health.

The rearrangement joins TRBV7-9 to TRBJ2-7, with D tentatively TRBD1 or TRBD2 (5 bases each). The J call may be faulty, since TRBJ2-5 better matches the DNA end. The CDR3 length is 13 residues. Germline V CDR1 and CDR2: SEHNR, FQNEAQ (reference sequence). In nucleotides, the CDR3 is TGTGCCAGCAGCACCGGGACGGTGAAGACCCAGTACTTC. This encodes CASSTGTVKTQYF.

The chain uses TRBV7-8 and TRBJ2-7; no reliable D call. This CDR3 region has 17 residues. The germline V gene has CDR1 SGHVS and CDR2 FQNEAQ. Trimming stripped 5 bases from V and 3 bases from J, with 23 bases between. The CDR3 reads CASSDRWAGAGDYEQYF. CDR3 nucleotide sequence: TGTGCCAGCAGCGATCGCTGGGCTGGAGCAGGTGACTACGAGCAGTACTTC.

The chain couples TRBV5-1 to TRBJ2-3; D gene unclear. The germline gives CDR1 SGHRS, CDR2 YFSETQ. V lost 2 bases to trimming and J lost 4 bases, with 11 bases between them. The CDR3 covers 14 residues. The CDR3: CASSLTPVADTQYF. For the CDR3, the DNA is TGCGCCAGCAGCTTAACCCCCGTGGCAGATACGCAGTATTTT.